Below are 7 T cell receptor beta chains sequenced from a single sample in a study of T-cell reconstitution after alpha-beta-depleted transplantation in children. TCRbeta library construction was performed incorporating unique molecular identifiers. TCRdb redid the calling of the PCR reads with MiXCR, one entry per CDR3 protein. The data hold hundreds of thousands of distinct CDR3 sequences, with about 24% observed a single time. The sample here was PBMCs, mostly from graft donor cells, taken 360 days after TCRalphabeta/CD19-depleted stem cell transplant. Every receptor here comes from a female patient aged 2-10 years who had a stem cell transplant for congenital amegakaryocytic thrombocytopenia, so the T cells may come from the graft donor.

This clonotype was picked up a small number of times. CDR3 loop: CASTMAGGWGFYNSPLHF. In nucleotides, the CDR3 is TGTGCCAGCACCATGGCAGGGGGCTGGGGATTCTATAATTCACCCCTCCACTTT. This chain connects TRBV7-8 to TRBJ1-6; the match to TRBD1 covers 8 bases. V was clipped by 7 bases and J by 3 bases; unmatched bases: 14. Germline CDR1 reads SGHVS; CDR2 reads FQNEAQ. The CDR3 covers 18 residues. The whole variable domain, filled in from reference TRBV7-8 and TRBJ1-6, reads GAGVSQSPRYKVAKRGQDVALRCDPISGHVSLFWYQQALGQGPEFLTYFQNEAQLDKSGLPSDRFFAERPEGSVSTLKIQRTQQEDSAVYLCASTMAGGWGFYNSPLHFGNGTRLTVT.

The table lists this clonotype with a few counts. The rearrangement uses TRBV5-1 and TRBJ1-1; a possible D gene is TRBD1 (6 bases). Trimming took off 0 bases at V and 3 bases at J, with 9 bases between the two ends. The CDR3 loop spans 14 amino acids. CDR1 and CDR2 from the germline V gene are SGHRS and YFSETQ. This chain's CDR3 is CASSLAGEYTEAFF. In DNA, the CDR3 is TGCGCCAGCAGCTTGGCAGGGGAGTACACTGAAGCTTTCTTT.

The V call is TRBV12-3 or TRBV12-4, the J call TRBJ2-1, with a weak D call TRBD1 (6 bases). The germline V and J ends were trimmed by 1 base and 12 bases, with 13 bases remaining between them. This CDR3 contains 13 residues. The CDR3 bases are TGTGCCAGCAGTTTAGTGTTGGGGGCCGGGCAGTTCTTC. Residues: CASSLVLGAGQFF.

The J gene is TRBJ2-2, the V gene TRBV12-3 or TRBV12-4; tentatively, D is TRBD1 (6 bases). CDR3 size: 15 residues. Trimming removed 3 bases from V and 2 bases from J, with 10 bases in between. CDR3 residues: CASSFTGTNTGELFF. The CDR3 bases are TGTGCCAGCAGTTTTACAGGGACAAACACCGGGGAGCTGTTTTTT.

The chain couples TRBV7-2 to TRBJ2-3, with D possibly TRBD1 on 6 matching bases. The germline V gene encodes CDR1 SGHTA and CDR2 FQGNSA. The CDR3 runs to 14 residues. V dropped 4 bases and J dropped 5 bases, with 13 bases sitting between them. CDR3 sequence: CASSWGQVVDTQYF. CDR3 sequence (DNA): TGTGCCAGCAGCTGGGGACAAGTAGTAGATACGCAGTATTTT. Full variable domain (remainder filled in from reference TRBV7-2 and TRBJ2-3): GAGVSQSPSNKVTEKGKDVELRCDPISGHTALYWYRQSLGQGLEFLIYFQGNSAPDKSGLPSDRFSAERTGGSVSTLTIQRTQQEDSAVYLCASSWGQVVDTQYFGPGTRLTVL.

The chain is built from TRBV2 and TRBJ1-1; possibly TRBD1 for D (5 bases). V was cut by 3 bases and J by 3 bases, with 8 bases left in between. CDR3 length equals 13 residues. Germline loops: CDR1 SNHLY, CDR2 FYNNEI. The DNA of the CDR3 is TGTGCCAGCAGTGACAGGGACTACACTGAAGCTTTCTTT. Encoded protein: CASSDRDYTEAFF.

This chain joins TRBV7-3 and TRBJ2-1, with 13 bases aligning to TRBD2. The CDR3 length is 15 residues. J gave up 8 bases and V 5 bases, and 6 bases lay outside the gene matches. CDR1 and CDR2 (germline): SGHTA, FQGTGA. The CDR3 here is CASSPGLAGAYEQFF. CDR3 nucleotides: TGTGCCAGCAGCCCTGGACTAGCGGGAGCATATGAGCAGTTCTTC. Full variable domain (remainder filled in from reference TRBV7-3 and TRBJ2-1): GAGVSQTPSNKVTEKGKYVELRCDPISGHTALYWYRQSLGQGPEFLIYFQGTGAADDSGLPNDRFFAVRPEGSVSTLKIQRTERGDSAVYLCASSPGLAGAYEQFFGPGTRLTVL.